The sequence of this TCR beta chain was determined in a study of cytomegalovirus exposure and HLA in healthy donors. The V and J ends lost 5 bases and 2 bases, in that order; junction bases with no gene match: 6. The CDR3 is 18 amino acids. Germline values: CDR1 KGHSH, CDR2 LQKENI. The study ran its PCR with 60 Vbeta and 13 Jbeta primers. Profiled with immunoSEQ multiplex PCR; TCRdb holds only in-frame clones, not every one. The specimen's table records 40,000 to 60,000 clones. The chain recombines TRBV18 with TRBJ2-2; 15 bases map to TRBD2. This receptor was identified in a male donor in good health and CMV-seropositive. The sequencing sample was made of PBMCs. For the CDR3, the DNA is TGTGCCAGCTCATCCCCGGGACTAGCGGGGGGCAACACCGGGGAGCTGTTTTTT. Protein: CASSSPGLAGGNTGELFF.